The clone carrying this T cell receptor beta chain turned up a few times. Unmatched junction bases numbered 7, after V lost 5 bases and J lost 3 bases. The CDR3 is 17 residues long. Per the germline V gene, CDR1 is MNHEY and CDR2 is SMNVEV (reference sequence). This record belongs to a study of CD8+ T cells in alopecia areata. Study-wide background: Patients in the treated group were given tofacitinib by mouth, 5 to 10 mg twice a day.

PBMCs yielded sorted CD4+ and CD8+ T cells. RNA extraction was followed by reverse transcription into cDNA, which acted as the sequencing template. Clones were read by immunoSEQ multiplex PCR, and TCRdb kept only the in-frame ones, dropping some. There are roughly 140,000 clones in the sample; around 51% occur only once, and roughly 0.92% lies in the top ten. The sample here was CD4+ T cells sorted from blood, taken at week 0. The chain links TRBV27 to TRBJ2-1, with TRBD2 matching over 13 bases. This TCR was sampled from a human donor with alopecia areata. CDR3 residues: CASSTRGLAGVYNEQFF. CDR3 sequence (DNA): TGTGCCAGCAGTACCCGAGGACTAGCGGGAGTCTACAATGAGCAGTTCTTC.